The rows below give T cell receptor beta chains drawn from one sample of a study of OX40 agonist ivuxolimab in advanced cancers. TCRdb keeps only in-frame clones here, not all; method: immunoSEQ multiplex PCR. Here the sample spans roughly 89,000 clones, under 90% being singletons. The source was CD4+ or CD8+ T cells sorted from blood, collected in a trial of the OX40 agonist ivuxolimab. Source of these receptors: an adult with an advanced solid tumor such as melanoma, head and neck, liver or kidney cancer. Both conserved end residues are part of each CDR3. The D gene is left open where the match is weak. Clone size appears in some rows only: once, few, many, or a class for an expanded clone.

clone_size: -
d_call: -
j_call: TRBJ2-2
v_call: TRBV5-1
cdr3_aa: CASSSPGNTGELFF
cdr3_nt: TGCGCCAGCAGCTCCCCGGGGAACACCGGGGAGCTGTTTTTT

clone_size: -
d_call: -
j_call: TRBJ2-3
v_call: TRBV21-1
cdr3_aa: CASSKVPITDTQYF
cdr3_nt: TGTGCCAGCAGCAAAGTTCCGATCACAGATACGCAGTATTTT

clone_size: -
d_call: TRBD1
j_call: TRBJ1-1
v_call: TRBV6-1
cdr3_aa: CASRGTGWPEAFF
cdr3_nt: TGTGCCAGCAGGGGGACAGGGTGGCCTGAAGCTTTCTTT

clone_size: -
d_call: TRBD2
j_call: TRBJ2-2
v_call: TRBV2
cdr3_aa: CASGTSGGAHTGELFF
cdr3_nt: TGTGCCAGCGGGACTAGCGGGGGGGCACACACCGGGGAGCTGTTTTTT

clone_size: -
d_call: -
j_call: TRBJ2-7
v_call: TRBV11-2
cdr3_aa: CASSRGAGYTYEQYF
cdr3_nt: TGTGCCAGCAGCCGTGGGGCAGGGTACACCTACGAGCAGTACTTC

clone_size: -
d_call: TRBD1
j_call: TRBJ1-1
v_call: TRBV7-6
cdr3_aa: CASSRQGGNTEAFF
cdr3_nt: TGTGCCAGCAGCCGACAGGGGGGGAACACTGAAGCTTTCTTT

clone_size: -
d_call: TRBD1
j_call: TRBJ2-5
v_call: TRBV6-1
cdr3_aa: CASSEAERDRSWSHQETQYF
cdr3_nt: TGTGCCAGCAGTGAAGCGGAACGGGACAGGTCCTGGAGCCACCAAGAGACCCAGTACTTC

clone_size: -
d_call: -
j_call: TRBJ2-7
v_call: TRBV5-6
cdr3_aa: CASSSLWGVNEQYF
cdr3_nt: TGTGCCAGCAGCTCACTTTGGGGAGTGAACGAGCAGTACTTC

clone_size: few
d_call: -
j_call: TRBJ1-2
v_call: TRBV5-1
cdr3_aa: CASSLEAASSYGYTF
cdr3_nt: TGCGCCAGCAGCTTGGAGGCAGCCAGTTCCTATGGCTACACCTTC

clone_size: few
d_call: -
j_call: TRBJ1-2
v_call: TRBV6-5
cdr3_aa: CASSYKPLDSLTF
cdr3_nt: TGTGCCAGCAGTTACAAGCCCCTGGACAGTCTCACCTTC

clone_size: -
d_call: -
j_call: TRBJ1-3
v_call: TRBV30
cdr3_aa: CAWTLPQVSGNTIYF
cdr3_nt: TGTGCCTGGACCCTACCCCAAGTCTCTGGAAACACCATATATTTT

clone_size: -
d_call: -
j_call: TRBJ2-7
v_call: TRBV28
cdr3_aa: CASSFRDEQYF
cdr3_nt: TGTGCCAGCAGTTTCAGGGACGAGCAGTACTTC

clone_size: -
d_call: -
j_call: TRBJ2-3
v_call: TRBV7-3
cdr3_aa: CASSLRRGDTQYF
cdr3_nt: TGTGCCAGCAGCTTAAGGAGGGGAGATACGCAGTATTTT

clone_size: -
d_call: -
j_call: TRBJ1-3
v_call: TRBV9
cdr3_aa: CASSVSPGGTGNTIYF
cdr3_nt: TGTGCCAGCAGCGTAAGTCCAGGAGGGACTGGAAACACCATATATTTT

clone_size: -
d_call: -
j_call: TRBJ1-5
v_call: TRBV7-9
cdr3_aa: CASSLGLAGDSNQPQHF
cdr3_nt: TGTGCCAGCAGCTTAGGTTTAGCTGGGGATAGCAATCAGCCCCAGCATTTT

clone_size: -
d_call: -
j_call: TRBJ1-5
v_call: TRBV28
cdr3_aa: CASSLGLRNQPQHF
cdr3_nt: TGTGCCAGCAGTTTGGGGCTTCGAAATCAGCCCCAGCATTTT

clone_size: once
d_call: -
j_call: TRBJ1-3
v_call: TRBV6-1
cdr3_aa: CASSEANGPSSGNTIYF
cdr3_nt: TGTGCCAGCAGTGAAGCCAACGGCCCAAGCTCTGGAAACACCATATATTTT

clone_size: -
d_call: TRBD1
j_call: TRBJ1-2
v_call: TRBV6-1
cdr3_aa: CASRLAWTGGYGYTF
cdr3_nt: TGTGCCAGCAGGTTGGCCTGGACAGGGGGATATGGCTACACCTTC

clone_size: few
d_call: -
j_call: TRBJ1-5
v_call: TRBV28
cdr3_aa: CASTIRGKYSNQPQHF
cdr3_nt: TGTGCCAGCACCATTAGGGGCAAGTATAGCAATCAGCCCCAGCATTTT

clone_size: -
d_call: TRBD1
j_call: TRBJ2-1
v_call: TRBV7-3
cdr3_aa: CASSLRDRGLNEQFF
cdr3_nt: TGTGCCAGCAGCTTAAGGGACAGGGGCCTCAATGAGCAGTTCTTC

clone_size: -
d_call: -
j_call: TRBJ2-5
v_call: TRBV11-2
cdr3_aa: CASSFFVVSEAQYF
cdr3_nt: TGTGCCAGCAGCTTCTTCGTAGTTAGCGAAGCCCAGTACTTC

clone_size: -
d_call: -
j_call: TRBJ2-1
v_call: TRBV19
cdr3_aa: CASSKVSGPGGNEQFF
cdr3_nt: TGTGCCAGTAGTAAGGTCTCCGGTCCCGGGGGCAATGAGCAGTTCTTC

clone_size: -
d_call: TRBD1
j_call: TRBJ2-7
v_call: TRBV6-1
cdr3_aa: CASSIGQGASYEQYF
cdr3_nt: TGTGCCAGCAGTATCGGACAGGGGGCATCCTACGAGCAGTACTTC

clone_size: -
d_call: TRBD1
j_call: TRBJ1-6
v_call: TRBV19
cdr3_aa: CASTDRGDSPLHF
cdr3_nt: TGTGCCAGTACGGACAGGGGTGATTCACCCCTCCACTTT

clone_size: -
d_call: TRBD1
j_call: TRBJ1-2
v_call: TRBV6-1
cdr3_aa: CASIPRGGDYGYTF
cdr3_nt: TGTGCCAGCATACCCAGGGGGGGAGACTATGGCTACACCTTC

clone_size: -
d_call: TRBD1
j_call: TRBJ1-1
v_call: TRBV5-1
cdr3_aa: CASSLMAGGSGTEAFF
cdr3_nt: TGCGCCAGCAGCTTGATGGCAGGGGGGAGTGGCACTGAAGCTTTCTTT

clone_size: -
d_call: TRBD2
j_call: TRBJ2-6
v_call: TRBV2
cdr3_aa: CASRLTSAGGANVLTF
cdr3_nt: TGTGCCAGCAGACTCACTAGCGCTGGTGGGGCCAACGTCCTGACTTTC

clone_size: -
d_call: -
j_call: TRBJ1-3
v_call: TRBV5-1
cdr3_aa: CASSAGNSGNTIYF
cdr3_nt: TGCGCCAGCAGCGCCGGAAACTCTGGAAACACCATATATTTT

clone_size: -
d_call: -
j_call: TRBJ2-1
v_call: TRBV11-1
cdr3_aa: CASSGSGYLYNEQFF
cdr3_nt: TGTGCCAGCAGCGGTAGCGGATACCTTTACAATGAGCAGTTCTTC

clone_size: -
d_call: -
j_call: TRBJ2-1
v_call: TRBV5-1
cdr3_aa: CASSFAGDPYNEQFF
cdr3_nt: TGCGCCAGCAGCTTTGCAGGTGACCCCTACAATGAGCAGTTCTTC

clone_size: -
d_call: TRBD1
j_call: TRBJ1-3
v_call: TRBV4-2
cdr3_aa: CASSQGTGRRNTIYF
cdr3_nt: TGTGCCAGCAGCCAAGGGACAGGGCGAAGAAACACCATATATTTT

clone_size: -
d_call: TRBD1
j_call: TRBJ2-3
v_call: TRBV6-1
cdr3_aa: CASSPGQGADTQYF
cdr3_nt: TGTGCCAGCAGTCCGGGACAGGGGGCCGATACGCAGTATTTT

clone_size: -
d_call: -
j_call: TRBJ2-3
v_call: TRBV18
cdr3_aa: CASGVGTDTQYF
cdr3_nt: TGTGCCAGCGGGGTCGGCACAGATACGCAGTATTTT

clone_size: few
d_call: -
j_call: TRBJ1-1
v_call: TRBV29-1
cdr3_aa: CSVGGGWQAFF
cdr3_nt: TGCAGCGTTGGAGGAGGGTGGCAAGCTTTCTTT

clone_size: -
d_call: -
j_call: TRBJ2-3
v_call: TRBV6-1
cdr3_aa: CASNMGEWADTQYF
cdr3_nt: TGTGCCAGCAATATGGGGGAGTGGGCAGATACGCAGTATTTT

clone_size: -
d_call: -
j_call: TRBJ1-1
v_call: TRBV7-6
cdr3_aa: CASSLDLGGLPFF
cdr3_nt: TGTGCCAGCAGCTTAGATTTGGGGGGGCTTCCTTTCTTT

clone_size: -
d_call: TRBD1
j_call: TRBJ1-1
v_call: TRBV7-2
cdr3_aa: CASSPRDRVSFF
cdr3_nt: TGTGCCAGCAGCCCACGGGACAGGGTTTCTTTCTTT

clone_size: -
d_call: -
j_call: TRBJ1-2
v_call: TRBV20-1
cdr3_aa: CSASLGGYTF
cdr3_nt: TGCAGTGCTAGTTTGGGTGGCTACACCTTC

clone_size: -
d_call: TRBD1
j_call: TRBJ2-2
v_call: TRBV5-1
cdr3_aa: CASSPYDRANTGELFF
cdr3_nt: TGCGCCAGCAGCCCCTACGACAGGGCGAACACCGGGGAGCTGTTTTTT

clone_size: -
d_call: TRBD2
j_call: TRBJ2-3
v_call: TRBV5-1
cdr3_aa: CASSMFQPGGRDTQYF
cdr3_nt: TGCGCCAGCAGCATGTTTCAGCCGGGAGGGAGGGATACGCAGTATTTT

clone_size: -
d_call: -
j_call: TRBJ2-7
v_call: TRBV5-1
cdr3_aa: CASSLAMGLYEQYF
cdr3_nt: TGCGCCAGCAGCTTGGCTATGGGTCTCTACGAGCAGTACTTC